The 22 T cell receptor beta chains in this list originate from one sample, sequenced in a study of blood T cell repertoires in COVID-19. Only in-frame clones appear in the TCRdb table, and some are missing; sequencing was by immunoSEQ multiplex PCR. This sample has more than 95,000 clones, with roughly 80% found just once. The sample taken for sequencing was peripheral blood. These receptor sequences come from a middle-aged man with acute or convalescent COVID-19.

V and J are TRBV3-1 (or the pseudogene TRBV3-2) and TRBJ2-4; D gene unclear. The germline gives CDR1 LGHDT, CDR2 YNNKEL (reference sequence). The germline V and J ends were trimmed by 3 bases and 0 bases, with 9 bases remaining between them. The CDR3 sequence is 15 residues long. This chain's CDR3 is CASSHSSLAKNIQYF. DNA for the CDR3: TGTGCCAGCAGCCATTCCTCCTTAGCCAAAAACATTCAGTACTTC.

This clone was recorded only once. The chain employs TRBV2 and TRBJ2-2; the D is unclear. The germline gives CDR1 SNHLY, CDR2 FYNNEI. The CDR3 has 15 residues. The V and J ends lost 5 bases and 3 bases respectively, with 13 bases between them. The CDR3 DNA reads TGTGCCAGCAGTATTAAGGCCCGGGACACCGGGGAGCTGTTTTTT. It translates to CASSIKARDTGELFF.

The rearrangement uses TRBV5-1 and TRBJ2-7; D gene ambiguous. The CDR3 covers 11 residues. With 3 bases removed from V and 1 base from J, the gap between germline ends came to 2 bases. Germline CDR1 is SGHRS and CDR2 is YFSETQ. In DNA, the CDR3 is TGCGCCAGCAGCTCTTCCTACGAGCAGTACTTC. This codes for CASSSSYEQYF. The complete variable domain, with remaining parts taken from reference TRBV5-1 and TRBJ2-7, reads KAGVTQTPRYLIKTRGQQVTLSCSPISGHRSVSWYQQTPGQGLQFLFEYFSETQRNKGNFPGRFSGRQFSNSRSEMNVSTLELGDSALYLCASSSSYEQYFGPGTRLTVT.

The DNA of the CDR3 is TGTGCCAGCAGCTTAACGGGGGGAGGCAATGAGCAGTTCTTC. This translates into CASSLTGGGNEQFF. This chain uses TRBV7-3 with TRBJ2-1; D might be TRBD2 (6 bases). CDR3 length: 14 residues. From germline, CDR1 is SGHTA and CDR2 FQGTGA. V lost 0 bases, J lost 6 bases, and 9 bases lay in between.

J is TRBJ1-2 and V is TRBV20-1; TRBD1 is a possible D gene (5 bases). V lost 6 bases and J 4 bases, leaving 9 bases between the germline ends. Looked up from germline, CDR1 is DFQATT and CDR2 is SNEGSKA (reference sequence). The CDR3 spans 11 residues. The CDR3 coding sequence is TGCAGTGCCCGGACAAGCTATGGCTACACCTTC. It yields the protein CSARTSYGYTF.

The chain couples TRBV7-9 to TRBJ2-1, with 7 bases lining up with TRBD2. Germline CDR1 is SEHNR and CDR2 is FQNEAQ (reference sequence). This CDR3 has 15 amino acids. J was trimmed by 4 bases and V by 6 bases; bases with no gene match: 9. CDR3: CASSRGGSFYNEQFF. For the CDR3, the DNA is TGTGCCAGCAGTAGGGGAGGGAGCTTTTACAATGAGCAGTTCTTC.

This chain uses TRBV21-1 with TRBJ2-3; the D segment call TRBD2 is taken from the table without a DNA check. TRBV21-1 counts as a pseudogene. The CDR3 is 17 amino acids. This chain's CDR3 is CASSPRIEGFSTDTQYF. The DNA of the CDR3 is TGTGCCAGCAGCCCTAGAATTGAGGGTTTTAGCACAGATACGCAGTATTTT.

The V gene is TRBV7-9, the J gene TRBJ2-7; 7 positions match TRBD2. With 1 base clipped from V and 6 bases from J, the junction kept 3 bases outside the gene matches. The germline V gene has CDR1 SEHNR and CDR2 FQNEAQ (reference sequence). The CDR3 is 13 amino acids. The CDR3 spells CASSLGLAAEQYF. The CDR3 DNA sequence: TGTGCCAGCAGCTTAGGGCTAGCGGCCGAGCAGTACTTC.

The genes are TRBV19 and TRBJ2-7; the D gene is possibly TRBD2 (5 bases). There are 16 residues in the CDR3. Trimming left V 1 base short and J 3 bases short, with 16 bases between. Germline CDR1 is LNHDA and CDR2 is SQIVND (reference sequence). Here the CDR3 DNA reads TGTGCCAGTAGTATAGTTTCAGATCCCGGGAACTACGAGCAGTACTTC. It encodes CASSIVSDPGNYEQYF.

The DNA for the CDR3 is TGTGCCAGCAGCCTTCTCTGGACAGGGACGGGTCAGCCCCAGCATTTT. It translates to CASSLLWTGTGQPQHF. The rearrangement joins TRBV2 to TRBJ1-5; 8 bases are shared with TRBD1. CDR1 and CDR2 from the germline V gene are SNHLY and FYNNEI. This CDR3 has 16 amino acids. Unmatched junction bases numbered 13, after V lost 6 bases and J lost 6 bases.

The chain links TRBV6-5 to TRBJ2-1, with D possibly TRBD2 on 8 matching bases. CDR3 size: 14 residues. Looked up from germline, CDR1 is MNHEY and CDR2 is SVGAGI. Trimming removed 11 bases at V and 4 bases at J, with 18 bases between. The CDR3 here is CALGTAGAYNEQFF. DNA for the CDR3: TGTGCCCTGGGGACAGCGGGGGCATACAATGAGCAGTTCTTC.

Written as DNA, the CDR3 is TGTGCCAGCAGCCTGGGGGCTTTAGCCAAAAACATTCAGTACTTC. Its protein product is CASSLGALAKNIQYF. This chain links TRBV2 with TRBJ2-4; maybe TRBD1 (6 bases). There are 15 residues in the CDR3. CDR1 is SNHLY and CDR2 is FYNNEI in the germline V gene. V gave up 6 bases and J gave up 0 bases, with 12 bases separating them.

The chain joins TRBV30 to TRBJ2-7; D might be TRBD1 (7 bases). The V gene lost 2 bases and the J gene lost 0 bases, with 11 bases spanning the gap. Germline V gives CDR1 GTSNPN, CDR2 SVGIG (reference sequence). The CDR3 totals 14 residues. CDR3 coding DNA: TGTGCCTGGAGTTGGCAGGGGGGCTCCTACGAGCAGTACTTC. Translation gives CAWSWQGGSYEQYF.

The J gene is TRBJ1-3, the V gene TRBV5-8; 7 bases are a match to TRBD1. The CDR3 extends over 17 amino acids. Trimming removed 4 bases from V and 0 bases from J; junction bases left unmatched: 10. From germline, CDR1 is SGHTS and CDR2 YDEGEE. CDR3: CASSLRDRLSSGNTIYF. As DNA, the CDR3 is TGTGCCAGCAGCCTCCGGGACAGACTATCCTCTGGAAACACCATATATTTT.

This chain joins TRBV5-1 and TRBJ2-2; no definite D call. This CDR3 has 12 residues. Germline loops: CDR1 SGHRS, CDR2 YFSETQ. V shed 0 bases and J shed 9 bases, with 6 bases lying between them. For the CDR3, the DNA is TGCGCCAGCAGCTTGGGGGCTCGGGAGCTGTTTTTT. This gives the protein CASSLGARELFF.

This clone was counted between two and nine times. The V and J genes are TRBV19 and TRBJ1-4; the D gene is possibly TRBD1 (6 bases). Deletions cut 7 bases from V and 4 bases from J, with 10 bases between. The germline V gene encodes CDR1 LNHDA and CDR2 SQIVND (reference sequence). The length of the CDR3 is 13 residues. In nucleotides, the CDR3 is TGTGCCAGTACCTCACAGGGTAATGAAAAACTGTTTTTT. Amino acids: CASTSQGNEKLFF.

The V gene is TRBV4-2, the J gene TRBJ1-5, with D possibly matching TRBD1 (6 bases). CDR3 length equals 17 residues. Germline V gene lookup returns CDR1 LGHNA and CDR2 YNFKEQ. V lost 1 base and J 2 bases, leaving 15 bases between the germline ends. The CDR3 here is CASSQVLGGAGNQPQHF. Here the CDR3 DNA reads TGTGCCAGCAGCCAAGTTCTAGGGGGGGCCGGCAATCAGCCCCAGCATTTT.

This chain joins TRBV6-5 and TRBJ1-5; D ambiguous. The V end was cut by 7 bases, the J end by 6 bases, with 13 bases between. Germline V gives CDR1 MNHEY, CDR2 SVGAGI. The CDR3 length is 13 residues. The CDR3 is CASTPGRGQPQHF. The DNA for the CDR3 is TGTGCCAGCACCCCCGGACGGGGTCAGCCCCAGCATTTT.

The rearrangement uses TRBV4-1 and TRBJ2-7; D is perhaps TRBD1 (6 bases). CDR3 length: 14 residues. V lost 0 bases and J 2 bases, leaving 8 bases between the germline ends. Germline V gene data show CDR1 as MGHRA and CDR2 as YSYEKL. The CDR3 DNA is TGCGCCAGCAGCCAAGATTGGGGGCCCTACGAGCAGTACTTC. It encodes CASSQDWGPYEQYF.

The V gene is TRBV7-6, the J gene TRBJ2-7; 11 nucleotides agree with TRBD1. The CDR3 is made up of 15 amino acids. V shed 5 bases and J 5 bases; nucleotides not matched to a gene: 8. Germline-derived CDR1 and CDR2 are SGHVS and FNYEAQ. Here the CDR3 reads CASSLGQGAYHEQYF. The DNA for the CDR3 is TGTGCCAGCAGCCTCGGACAGGGGGCTTACCACGAGCAGTACTTC.

In its sample, this clone was seen once. V usage is TRBV5-4 and J usage is TRBJ2-3, with D perhaps matching TRBD1 (5 bases). Germline V gene sequence: CDR1 SGHNT, CDR2 YYREEE (reference sequence). Between the trimmed V and J ends, which lost 2 bases and 4 bases, there was a span of 17 bases. The CDR3 is made up of 16 amino acids. The CDR3 coding sequence is TGTGCCAGCAGCTTAGACATTGGGGCCAAGGCAGATACGCAGTATTTT. Protein product: CASSLDIGAKADTQYF.

A single count supports this clone. The chain joins TRBV5-1 to TRBJ2-5; 12 bases are a match to TRBD2. The germline CDR1 and CDR2 sequences are SGHRS and YFSETQ. J gave up 2 bases and V 3 bases, and 2 bases lay outside the gene matches. This CDR3 is built from 15 residues. The CDR3 DNA follows: TGCGCCAGCAGCTGGACTAGCGGGGCTCAAGAGACCCAGTACTTC. Amino acid sequence: CASSWTSGAQETQYF. The complete variable domain, with remaining parts taken from reference TRBV5-1 and TRBJ2-5, reads KAGVTQTPRYLIKTRGQQVTLSCSPISGHRSVSWYQQTPGQGLQFLFEYFSETQRNKGNFPGRFSGRQFSNSRSEMNVSTLELGDSALYLCASSWTSGAQETQYFGPGTRLLVL.